Following are 14 T cell receptor beta chains from one sample sequenced in a study of Graves' ophthalmopathy and Graves' hyperthyroidism. As the template, RNA transcripts were used to amplify TCR beta CDR3 regions. Following a first-round RT-PCR that used HTBI primers, a second-round multiplex PCR was carried out. A single record per CDR3 protein comes from TCRdb applying MiXCR to the multiplex PCR reads. Here the sample spans about 1.2 million distinct CDR3 sequences, about 38% being singletons. Sequences were obtained from peripheral blood or thyroid tissue (not recorded which). The receptor set was obtained from an adult man with Graves' hyperthyroidism.

This clonotype was seen repeatedly, ten times or more. J is TRBJ1-6 and V is TRBV6-1; D gene ambiguous. V dropped 2 bases and J dropped 7 bases, with 9 bases sitting between them. In germline, CDR1 is MNHNS, CDR2 SASEGT. The CDR3 sequence is 14 residues long. CDR3 region: CASSEQLGNSPLHF. CDR3 nucleotide sequence: TGTGCCAGCAGTGAACAATTAGGGAATTCACCCCTCCACTTT.

V gene TRBV5-4 combines with J gene TRBJ2-5; TRBD1 is a possible D gene (6 bases). V shed 4 bases and J shed 5 bases, with 15 bases lying between them. The CDR3 runs to 14 residues. Germline CDR1 reads SGHNT; CDR2 reads YYREEE (reference sequence). The CDR3 region has the DNA TGTGCCAGCAGCGCACAGGGAATTAGGGAGACCCAGTACTTC. It translates to CASSAQGIRETQYF.

The CDR3, as DNA: TGTGCCAGCAGTGTACAGGGGCACGAGCAGTACTTC. This gives the protein CASSVQGHEQYF. The chain links TRBV6-6 to TRBJ2-7; TRBD1 agrees at 7 bases. V shed 5 bases and J 5 bases; nucleotides not matched to a gene: 3. The germline gives CDR1 MNHNY, CDR2 SVGAGI (reference sequence). The CDR3 has 12 residues.

There are many counts of this clonotype. J is TRBJ1-5 and V is TRBV19, with a tentative D call TRBD1 (5 bases). The CDR3 extends over 15 amino acids. Trimming took 3 bases from V and 2 from J, leaving 11 bases between them. Germline lookup yields CDR1 LNHDA and CDR2 SQIVND (reference sequence). The CDR3 nucleotides are TGTGCCAGTAGTATCTTCCAGGGCGGCAATCAGCCCCAGCATTTT. It yields the protein CASSIFQGGNQPQHF.

The rearrangement uses TRBV27 and TRBJ1-5; D gene unclear. The CDR3 covers 13 residues. V dropped 5 bases and J dropped 5 bases, with 10 bases sitting between them. CDR1 and CDR2 (germline): MNHEY, SMNVEV (reference sequence). CDR3 residues: CASSPTRYQPQHF. Written as DNA, the CDR3 is TGTGCCAGCAGTCCCACCCGCTATCAGCCCCAGCATTTT.

Only a few counts were recorded for this clonotype. The V and J genes are TRBV18 and TRBJ2-2; 9 bases map to TRBD1. This CDR3 is built from 15 residues. J gave up 3 bases and V 5 bases, and 4 bases lay outside the gene matches. Germline values: CDR1 KGHSH, CDR2 LQKENI. CDR3 bases: TGTGCCAGCTCAGCCGGGACAGGGTACACCGGGGAGCTGTTTTTT. Its translation: CASSAGTGYTGELFF.

Only a few counts were recorded for this clonotype. The genes are TRBV5-1 and TRBJ2-5, with a weak D call TRBD2 (5 bases). CDR3 length: 15 residues. Germline V gene lookup returns CDR1 SGHRS and CDR2 YFSETQ. V was clipped by 5 bases and J by 4 bases, with 18 bases between them. CDR3 nucleotide sequence: TGCGCCAGCAGTTTTCCTCGCCGGGGTGGAGAGACCCAGTACTTC. This encodes CASSFPRRGGETQYF.

The sample holds a few counts of this clonotype. This chain links TRBV14 with TRBJ2-7; D is undetermined. This CDR3 region has 12 residues. Germline CDR1 and CDR2: SGHDN and FVKESK. V was shortened by 7 bases and J by 7 bases, with 14 bases between the two germline ends. The CDR3 loop reads CASNEAMGEQYF. The CDR3, as DNA: TGTGCCAGCAATGAGGCCATGGGGGAGCAGTACTTC.

Many counts were recorded for this clonotype. V gene TRBV20-1 combines with J gene TRBJ1-5; D gene uncertain. Deletions cut 3 bases from V and 3 bases from J, with 12 bases between. Germline V gives CDR1 DFQATT, CDR2 SNEGSKA (reference sequence). The length of the CDR3 is 14 residues. The CDR3 DNA follows: TGCAGTGCTAGCTGGGCCGGATACAATCAGCCCCAGCATTTT. Its protein product is CSASWAGYNQPQHF.

This clonotype was counted ten times or more. The V and J genes are TRBV14 and TRBJ2-6; the D gene is possibly TRBD1 (6 bases). CDR1 and CDR2 (germline): SGHDN, FVKESK. Trimming removed 0 bases from V and 0 bases from J, with 18 bases in between. The CDR3 extends over 20 amino acids. CDR3 region: CASSQDEGRQASSGANVLTF. As DNA, the CDR3 is TGTGCCAGCAGCCAAGATGAGGGGAGACAGGCGAGCTCTGGGGCCAACGTCCTGACTTTC.

With respect to this clonotype: With a much larger clone just one base away, this may be a read error. This chain links TRBV19 with TRBJ2-5; 7 bases fit TRBD1. Germline V CDR1 and CDR2: LNHDA, SQIVND (reference sequence). CDR3 length: 10 residues. Trimming took 9 bases from V and 7 from J; bases not matched to a gene: 2. CDR3 coding DNA: TGTGCCAGCAGACAGGGGACCCAGTACTTC. It yields the protein CASRQGTQYF.

This clonotype occurred a few times. The chain has TRBV9 and TRBJ1-4, with unresolved D. Germline-derived CDR1 and CDR2 are SGDLS and YYNGEE. V gave up 4 bases and J gave up 1 base, with 11 bases separating them. The CDR3 runs 15 residues. The CDR3 DNA reads as TGTGCCAGCAGCAAGTCACCGAGAACTAATGAAAAACTGTTTTTT. Encoded protein: CASSKSPRTNEKLFF.

This clonotype appeared many times. V and J are TRBV20-1 and TRBJ2-5; D ambiguous. Germline values: CDR1 DFQATT, CDR2 SNEGSKA (reference sequence). The CDR3 spans 11 residues. The V gene lost 3 bases and the J gene lost 4 bases, with 6 bases spanning the gap. The CDR3 loop reads CSARAPETQYF. CDR3 in DNA: TGCAGTGCTAGGGCGCCAGAGACCCAGTACTTC.

The gene calls are TRBV10-3 and TRBJ1-6; TRBD1 might be the D (6 bases). V was trimmed by 2 bases and J by 4 bases, leaving 12 bases between them. The CDR3 loop spans 16 amino acids. CDR1 and CDR2 from the germline V gene are ENHRY and SYGVKD. The CDR3 region has the DNA TGTGCCATCAGTGAGCGAGGACAGCCATATAATTCACCCCTCCACTTT. Amino acids: CAISERGQPYNSPLHF.